One sample yielded the 18 T cell receptor beta chains listed below, sequenced in a study of T cell repertoires in aging, cancer and after chemotherapy. Rearranged V-D-J TRB sequences were amplified with a mixed TRB-A/B primer pool. Each CDR3 protein gets one entry after TCRdb re-called the multiplex PCR reads with MiXCR. The sample has 4,500 to 5,500 distinct CDR3 sequences, 55% to 70% seen once. The template was genomic DNA from peripheral blood, not RNA. The sequenced sample consisted of blood. Source of these receptors: a human donor with a solid tumor.

The rearrangement joins TRBV9 to TRBJ1-2; D not resolved. CDR3 length: 15 residues. The germline V and J ends were trimmed by 0 bases and 4 bases, with 13 bases remaining between them. CDR1 and CDR2 from the germline V gene are SGDLS and YYNGEE. As DNA, the CDR3 is TGTGCCAGCAGCGTAGCTACGGGGATAGGCTATGGCTACACCTTC. This sequence encodes CASSVATGIGYGYTF.

V and J are TRBV15 and TRBJ1-5; a possible D gene is TRBD1 (5 bases). The CDR3 length is 17 residues. The V gene lost 3 bases and the J gene lost 1 base, with 16 bases spanning the gap. Germline V gene lookup returns CDR1 LNHNV and CDR2 YYDKDF (reference sequence). CDR3 region: CATSRERAGRSNQPQHF. In DNA form, the CDR3 reads TGTGCCACCAGCAGGGAAAGGGCAGGGAGGAGCAATCAGCCCCAGCATTTT.

The chain joins TRBV12-3 or TRBV12-4 to TRBJ2-1; TRBD1 matches 8 bases. Trimming cost V 1 base and J 6 bases; bases outside gene matches: 2. The CDR3 loop spans 14 amino acids. This CDR3 is CASSLGQGANEQFF. The CDR3 region has the DNA TGTGCCAGCAGTTTAGGGCAGGGGGCCAATGAGCAGTTCTTC.

The genes are TRBV5-4 and TRBJ1-1; D call uncertain. V lost 3 bases, J lost 0 bases, and 12 bases lay in between. The CDR3 totals 15 residues. Germline CDR1 and CDR2: SGHNT and YYREEE (reference sequence). CDR3: CASSSPQILNTEAFF. The CDR3 DNA follows: TGTGCCAGCAGCTCTCCACAGATTCTGAACACTGAAGCTTTCTTT.

This clonotype was seen a single time. The J gene is TRBJ2-2, the V gene TRBV6-2 or TRBV6-3, with D unresolved. Per germline, CDR1 MNHEY and CDR2 SVGEGT. The CDR3 has 15 residues. V was trimmed by 7 bases and J by 5 bases, leaving 17 bases between them. CDR3 bases: TGTGCCAGCAAGAGGCCCACGTGGGGTACCGGGGAGCTGTTTTTT. Protein sequence: CASKRPTWGTGELFF.

This clonotype was detected only a few times. This chain joins TRBV7-6 and TRBJ1-2; D unresolved. In germline, CDR1 is SGHVS, CDR2 FNYEAQ. V gave up 1 base and J gave up 9 bases, with 12 bases separating them. The CDR3 has 13 residues. CDR3 sequence (DNA): TGTGCCAGCAGCTTAGGGGCAGGCGTGAGCTACACCTTC. Translated: CASSLGAGVSYTF.

This clonotype was counted between two and nine times. This chain uses TRBV7-2 with TRBJ1-4, with D possibly TRBD1 on 5 matching bases. CDR3 length: 15 residues. V was pared by 1 base and J by 7 bases, with 13 bases between. The germline V gene has CDR1 SGHTA and CDR2 FQGNSA. As DNA, the CDR3 is TGTGCCAGCAGCTTAGGGACACGAAGGAGTGAAAAACTGTTTTTT. Amino acid sequence: CASSLGTRRSEKLFF.

This clonotype was counted between two and nine times. The chain recombines TRBV7-6 with TRBJ2-7; D is tentatively TRBD1 or TRBD2 (5 bases each). Germline-derived CDR1 and CDR2 are SGHVS and FNYEAQ. The germline V and J ends were trimmed by 1 base and 5 bases, with 12 bases remaining between them. The CDR3 is 14 amino acids. CDR3 amino acids: CASSLDHEGNEQYF. As DNA, the CDR3 is TGTGCCAGCAGCTTAGATCATGAGGGGAACGAGCAGTACTTC.

The CDR3 is CASSFPGVEQYF. The CDR3 coding sequence is TGTGCCAGCAGTTTCCCAGGGGTGGAGCAGTATTTT. The V gene is TRBV27, the J gene TRBJ2-3, with D possibly TRBD1 on 6 matching bases. V lost 3 bases and J lost 11, with 12 bases in between. The CDR3 sequence is 12 residues long. Per the germline V gene, CDR1 is MNHEY and CDR2 is SMNVEV (reference sequence).

The rearrangement links TRBV7-9 to TRBJ2-5, with TRBD2 identical over 16 bases. Looked up from germline, CDR1 is SEHNR and CDR2 is FQNEAQ (reference sequence). Trimming removed 1 base from V and 5 bases from J; junction bases left unmatched: 10. The CDR3 is 19 residues long. The CDR3 sequence is CASSLGAGTSGGAGETQYF. The CDR3 bases are TGTGCCAGCAGCTTAGGCGCGGGGACTAGCGGGGGGGCCGGGGAGACCCAGTACTTC.

The rearrangement uses TRBV5-5 and TRBJ1-4, with 10 nucleotides matching TRBD1. The CDR3 is 15 amino acids. The germline CDR1 and CDR2 sequences are SGHKS and YYEKEE (reference sequence). V trimming: 2 bases; J trimming: 7 bases; junction bases outside the gene matches: 5. The CDR3 is CASSFGGQGTEKLFF. For the CDR3, the DNA is TGTGCCAGCAGCTTTGGGGGACAGGGGACTGAAAAACTGTTTTTT.

This clonotype was seen only once. This chain uses TRBV14 with TRBJ1-1; D call uncertain. V lost 0 bases and J lost 2, with 10 bases in between. The germline CDR1 and CDR2 sequences are SGHDN and FVKESK. The CDR3 runs to 15 residues. The CDR3 DNA sequence: TGTGCCAGCAGCCAAGATGTTGGCAGAAACACTGAAGCTTTCTTT. It encodes CASSQDVGRNTEAFF.

This clonotype was seen only a few times. The rearrangement uses TRBV7-2 and TRBJ1-4, with D unclear. Trimming cost V 5 bases and J 0 bases, with 10 bases left between them. Per germline, CDR1 SGHTA and CDR2 FQGNSA. This CDR3 has 15 amino acids. The chain's CDR3 is CASSRSGTTNEKLFF. The CDR3 DNA reads as TGTGCCAGCAGCCGATCGGGTACAACTAATGAAAAACTGTTTTTT.

The chain carries TRBV20-1 and TRBJ2-7; tentative D call: TRBD1 (5 bases). Trimming pared 1 base from V and 5 bases from J, leaving 12 bases between. The CDR3 is made up of 13 amino acids. Germline V gene data show CDR1 as DFQATT and CDR2 as SNEGSKA (reference sequence). The CDR3 sequence is CSARGQGGDEQYF. In nucleotides, the CDR3 is TGCAGTGCTAGAGGCCAGGGTGGTGACGAGCAGTACTTC.

This rearrangement joins TRBV12-5 to TRBJ2-4; D remains ambiguous. Trimming pared 1 base from V and 12 bases from J, leaving 10 bases between. CDR1 and CDR2 (germline): LGHNT, FRNRAP. The CDR3 runs to 12 residues. CDR3 sequence: CASGLEDLAQYF. DNA of the CDR3: TGTGCTAGTGGTTTGGAAGATTTGGCTCAGTACTTC.

The chain employs TRBV7-9 and TRBJ1-6, with D perhaps TRBD1 (6 bases). Germline loops: CDR1 SEHNR, CDR2 FQNEAQ (reference sequence). The CDR3 is 17 residues long. V was clipped by 5 bases and J by 0 bases, with 14 bases between them. The DNA of the CDR3 is TGTGCCAGCAGCCCCAGAGGGGGGAGCTCCTATAATTCACCCCTCCACTTT. It translates to CASSPRGGSSYNSPLHF.

The CDR3 is CSAREGGWETQYF. CDR3 in DNA: TGCAGTGCTAGAGAAGGGGGATGGGAGACCCAGTACTTC. The chain combines TRBV20-1 with TRBJ2-5; possible D gene TRBD1, 6 bases. Germline assignment: CDR1 DFQATT and CDR2 SNEGSKA (reference sequence). This CDR3 has 13 amino acids. V was cut by 0 bases and J by 5 bases, with 10 bases left in between.

This chain uses TRBV11-3 with TRBJ1-3, with D perhaps TRBD1 (5 bases). This CDR3 contains 15 residues. The germline gives CDR1 SGHNT, CDR2 YENEEA. Trimming took 7 bases from V and 0 from J, leaving 13 bases between them. CDR3 nucleotides: TGTGCCAGCACCAACGGGGGGGGCTCTGGAAACACCATATATTTT. Translation: CASTNGGGSGNTIYF.